This TCR beta chain is from a study of shared clonotypes between healthy human individuals. Whole-study results and caveats: Naive subsets, compared against memory subsets, generally had larger estimated richness values. Exclusively blood specimens were collected; tissue repertoires likely differ.

As to this clone: Its antigen is undetermined. The sample holds other DNA sequences that translate to the same CDR3.

V was shortened by 6 bases and J by 3 bases, with 9 bases between the two germline ends. Germline CDR1 and CDR2: DFQATT and SNEGSKA (reference sequence). The CDR3 extends over 11 amino acids. Each donor was a Caucasian adult residing in Nashville, Tennessee. Evenly divided among several immunoSEQ plates was the genomic DNA of each subset. Some clones are missing from TCRdb's copy, which holds only in-frame ones; the method was immunoSEQ multiplex PCR. The table lists 1.4 million to 1.5 million clones, around 97% of them singletons. Sequencing input: naive CD4+ T cells sorted from blood. Stated subset: CD45RA+ positively selected. This TCR came from a man aged 25-45 years in good health. The J gene is TRBJ2-7, the V gene TRBV20-1; D may be TRBD1 (5 bases). DNA for the CDR3: TGCAGTGCCAATAGGGGCTACGAGCAGTACTTC. This sequence encodes CSANRGYEQYF.